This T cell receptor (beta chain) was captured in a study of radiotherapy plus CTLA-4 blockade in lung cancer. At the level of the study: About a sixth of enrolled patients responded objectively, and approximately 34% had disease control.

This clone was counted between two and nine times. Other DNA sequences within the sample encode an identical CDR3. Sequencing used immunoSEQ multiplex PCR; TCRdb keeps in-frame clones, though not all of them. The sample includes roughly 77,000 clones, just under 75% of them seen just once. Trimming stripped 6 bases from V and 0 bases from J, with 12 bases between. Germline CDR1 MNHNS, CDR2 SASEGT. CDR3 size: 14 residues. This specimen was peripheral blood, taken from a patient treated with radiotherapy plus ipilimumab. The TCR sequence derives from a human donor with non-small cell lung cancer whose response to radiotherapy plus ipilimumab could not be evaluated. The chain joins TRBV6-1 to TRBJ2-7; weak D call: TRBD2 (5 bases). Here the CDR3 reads CASSPDGNSYEQYF. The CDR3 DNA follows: TGTGCCAGCAGCCCGGACGGGAACTCCTACGAGCAGTACTTC.